The next 10 T cell receptor beta chains were all read from a single sample in a study of shared clonotypes between healthy human individuals. This table comes from immunoSEQ multiplex PCR, and its TCRdb copy is limited to in-frame clones, with some not included. The sample has approximately 2.5 million clones, over 85% seen once. The sample taken for sequencing was naive CD4+ T cells from PBMCs. As to subset: CD45RA+ positively selected. All receptors derive from a young man in good health. Some clones in this sample may be carry-over from other donors' samples.

The chain links TRBV28 to TRBJ1-1, with D unresolved. The CDR3 loop spans 15 amino acids. V dropped 1 base and J dropped 5 bases, with 14 bases sitting between them. Germline-derived CDR1 and CDR2 are MDHEN and SYDVKM. The CDR3 region is CASSLFSNRRTEAFF. Written as DNA, the CDR3 is TGTGCCAGCAGTTTATTTAGTAACCGGAGGACTGAAGCTTTCTTT. Together with reference TRBV28 and TRBJ1-1, the CDR3 gives the full variable domain: DVKVTQSSRYLVKRTGEKVFLECVQDMDHENMFWYRQDPGLGLRLIYFSYDVKMKEKGDIPEGYSVSREKKERFSLILESASTNQTSMYLCASSLFSNRRTEAFFGQGTRLTVV.

V gene TRBV5-6 combines with J gene TRBJ2-1; perhaps TRBD2 as D (5 bases). The V end was cut by 3 bases, the J end by 2 bases, with 6 bases between. Germline V gene sequence: CDR1 SGHDT, CDR2 YYEEEE. The CDR3 totals 13 residues. This CDR3 reads CASSSGTYNEQFF. Written as DNA, the CDR3 is TGTGCCAGCAGCTCCGGGACCTACAATGAGCAGTTCTTC.

The gene calls are TRBV10-3 and TRBJ1-4; D is ambiguous. From germline, CDR1 is ENHRY and CDR2 SYGVKD. CDR3 length equals 16 residues. V lost 2 bases, J lost 0 bases, and 10 bases lay in between. CDR3 nucleotides: TGTGCCATCAGTGAGGGAACGTTATCAACTAATGAAAAACTGTTTTTT. This codes for CAISEGTLSTNEKLFF.

This clone was counted once. V gene TRBV4-3 combines with J gene TRBJ2-2, with 8 bases aligning to TRBD2. The germline V gene encodes CDR1 LGHNA and CDR2 YSLEER. V shed 3 bases and J 3 bases; nucleotides not matched to a gene: 3. This CDR3 has 15 residues. The CDR3 loop reads CASSQGLDYTGELFF. The CDR3 region has the DNA TGCGCCAGCAGCCAGGGACTAGACTACACCGGGGAGCTGTTTTTT.

The chain uses TRBV28 and TRBJ2-7, with D tentatively TRBD1 (6 bases). The CDR3 is 12 residues long. Germline CDR1 is MDHEN and CDR2 is SYDVKM. V was pared by 7 bases and J by 2 bases, with 9 bases between. CDR3 loop: CASKNRAYEQYF. In DNA, the CDR3 is TGTGCCAGCAAAAACAGGGCCTACGAGCAGTACTTC.

The chain carries TRBV7-7 and TRBJ2-1; unclear D gene. This CDR3 has 13 residues. Germline CDR1 reads SSHAT; CDR2 reads FNYEAQ (reference sequence). The germline V and J ends were trimmed by 1 base and 9 bases, with 10 bases remaining between them. The CDR3 is CASSLGVSREQFF. DNA of the CDR3: TGTGCCAGCAGCTTAGGGGTCTCCCGTGAGCAGTTCTTC.

The chain carries TRBV7-3 and TRBJ2-1; 8 bases match TRBD2. V shed 5 bases and J 6 bases; nucleotides not matched to a gene: 6. Germline-derived CDR1 and CDR2 are SGHTA and FQGTGA. The length of the CDR3 is 14 residues. CDR3 region: CASSVGLALNEQFF. In DNA, the CDR3 is TGTGCCAGCAGCGTAGGACTAGCCCTCAATGAGCAGTTCTTC. The full variable domain, with the rest looked up from reference TRBV7-3 and TRBJ2-1, is GAGVSQTPSNKVTEKGKYVELRCDPISGHTALYWYRQSLGQGPEFLIYFQGTGAADDSGLPNDRFFAVRPEGSVSTLKIQRTERGDSAVYLCASSVGLALNEQFFGPGTRLTVL.

This clone appeared a single time. The J gene is TRBJ2-2, the V gene TRBV29-1; TRBD2 agrees at 7 bases. There are 14 residues in the CDR3. Germline values: CDR1 SQVTM, CDR2 ANQGSEA. Trimming at V came to 3 bases and at J to 5 bases, leaving 6 bases not matched to a gene. The CDR3 here is CSVDPREPTGELFF. Here the CDR3 DNA reads TGCAGCGTTGATCCGCGGGAGCCGACCGGGGAGCTGTTTTTT.

The V and J genes are TRBV27 and TRBJ2-6, with unresolved D. Germline CDR1 is MNHEY and CDR2 is SMNVEV (reference sequence). The CDR3 consists of 16 residues. Trimming pared 3 bases from V and 0 bases from J, leaving 9 bases between. The CDR3 spells CASSLNGRSGANVLTF. The CDR3 DNA follows: TGTGCCAGCAGTTTGAACGGTCGCTCTGGGGCCAACGTCCTGACTTTC.

V and J are TRBV5-4 and TRBJ2-5; 9 bases line up with TRBD1. Germline CDR1 is SGHNT and CDR2 is YYREEE (reference sequence). The CDR3 totals 15 residues. The trim removed 2 bases at V and 3 bases at J, leaving 5 bases unmatched. The CDR3 protein is CASSFGGTGKETQYF. The DNA of the CDR3 is TGTGCCAGCAGCTTTGGCGGGACAGGGAAAGAGACCCAGTACTTC.